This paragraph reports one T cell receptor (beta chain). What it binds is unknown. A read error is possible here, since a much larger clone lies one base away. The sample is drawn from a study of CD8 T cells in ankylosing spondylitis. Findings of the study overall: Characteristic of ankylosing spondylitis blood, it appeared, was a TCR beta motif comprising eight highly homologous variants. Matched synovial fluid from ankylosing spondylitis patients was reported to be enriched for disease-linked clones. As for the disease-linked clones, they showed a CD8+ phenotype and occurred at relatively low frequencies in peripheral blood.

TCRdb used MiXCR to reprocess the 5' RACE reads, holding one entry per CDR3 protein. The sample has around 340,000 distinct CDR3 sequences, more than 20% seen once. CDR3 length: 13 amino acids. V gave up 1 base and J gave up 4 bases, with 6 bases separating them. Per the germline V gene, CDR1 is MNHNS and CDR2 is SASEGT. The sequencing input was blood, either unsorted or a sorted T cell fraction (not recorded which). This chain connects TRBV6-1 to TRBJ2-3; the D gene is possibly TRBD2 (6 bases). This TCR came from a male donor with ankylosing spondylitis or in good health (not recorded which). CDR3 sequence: CASSEGGADTQYF. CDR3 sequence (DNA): TGTGCCAGCAGTGAAGGGGGGGCAGATACGCAGTATTTT.